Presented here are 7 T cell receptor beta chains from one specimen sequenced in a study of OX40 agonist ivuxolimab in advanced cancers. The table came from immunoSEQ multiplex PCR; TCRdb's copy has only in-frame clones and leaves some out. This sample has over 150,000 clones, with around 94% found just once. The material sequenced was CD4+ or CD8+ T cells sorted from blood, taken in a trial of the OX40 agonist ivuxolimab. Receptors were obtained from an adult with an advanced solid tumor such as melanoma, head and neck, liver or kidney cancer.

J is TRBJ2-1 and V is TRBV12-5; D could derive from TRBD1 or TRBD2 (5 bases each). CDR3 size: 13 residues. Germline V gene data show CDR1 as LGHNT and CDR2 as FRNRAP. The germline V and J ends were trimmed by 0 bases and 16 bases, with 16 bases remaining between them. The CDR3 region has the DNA TGTGCTAGTGGTTTGGTATTATCGGGGCCCCGTTTCTTC. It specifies CASGLVLSGPRFF.

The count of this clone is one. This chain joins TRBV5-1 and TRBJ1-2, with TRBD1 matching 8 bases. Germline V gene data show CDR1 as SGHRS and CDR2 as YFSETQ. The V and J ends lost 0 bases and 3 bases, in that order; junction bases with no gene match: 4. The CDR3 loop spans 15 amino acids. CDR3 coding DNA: TGCGCCAGCAGCTTGGTCCCGACAGGGGACTATGGCTACACCTTC. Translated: CASSLVPTGDYGYTF.

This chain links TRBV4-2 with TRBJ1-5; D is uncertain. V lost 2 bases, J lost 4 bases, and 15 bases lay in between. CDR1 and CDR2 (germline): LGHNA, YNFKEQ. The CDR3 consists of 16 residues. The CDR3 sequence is CASSQPTTLGNQPQHF. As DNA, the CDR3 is TGTGCCAGCAGCCAACCGACCACCCTAGGGAATCAGCCCCAGCATTTT.

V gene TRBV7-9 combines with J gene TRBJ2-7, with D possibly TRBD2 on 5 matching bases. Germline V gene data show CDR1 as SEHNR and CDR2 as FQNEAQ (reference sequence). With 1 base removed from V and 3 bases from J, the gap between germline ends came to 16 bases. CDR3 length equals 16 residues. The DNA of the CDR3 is TGTGCCAGCAGCTTAGTTCCGCCGGACTCCTACTACGAGCAGTACTTC. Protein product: CASSLVPPDSYYEQYF.

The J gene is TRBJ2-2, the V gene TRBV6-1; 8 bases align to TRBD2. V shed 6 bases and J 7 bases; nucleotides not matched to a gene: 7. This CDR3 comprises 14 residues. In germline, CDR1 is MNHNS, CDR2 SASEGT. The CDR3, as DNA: TGTGCCAGCAGGTCTGGACTAGCTGGCGGGGAGCTGTTTTTT. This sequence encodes CASRSGLAGGELFF.

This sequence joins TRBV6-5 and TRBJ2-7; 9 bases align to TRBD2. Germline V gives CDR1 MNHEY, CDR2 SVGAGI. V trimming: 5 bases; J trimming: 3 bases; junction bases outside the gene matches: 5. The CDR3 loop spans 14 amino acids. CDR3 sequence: CASSGSGSFYEQYF. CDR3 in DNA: TGTGCCAGCAGTGGTAGCGGGAGTTTCTACGAGCAGTACTTC.

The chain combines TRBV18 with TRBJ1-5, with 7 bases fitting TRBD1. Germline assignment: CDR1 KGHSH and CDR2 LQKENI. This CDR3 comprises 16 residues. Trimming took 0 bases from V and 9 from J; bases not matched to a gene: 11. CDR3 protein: CASSPPGQGGAGPQHF. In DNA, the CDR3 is TGTGCCAGCTCACCACCGGGTCAGGGGGGGGCCGGGCCCCAGCATTTT.